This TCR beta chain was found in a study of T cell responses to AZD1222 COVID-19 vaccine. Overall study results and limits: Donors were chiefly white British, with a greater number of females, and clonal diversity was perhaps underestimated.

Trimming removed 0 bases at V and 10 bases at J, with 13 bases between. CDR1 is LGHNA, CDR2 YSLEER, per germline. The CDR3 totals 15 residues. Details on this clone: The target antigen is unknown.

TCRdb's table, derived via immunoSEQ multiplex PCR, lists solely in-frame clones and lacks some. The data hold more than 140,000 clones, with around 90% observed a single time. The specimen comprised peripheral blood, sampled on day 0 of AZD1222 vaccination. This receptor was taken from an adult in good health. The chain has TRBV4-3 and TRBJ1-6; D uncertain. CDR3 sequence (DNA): TGCGCCAGCAGCCAAGATTCAGTTATGGCATCACCCCTCCACTTT. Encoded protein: CASSQDSVMASPLHF.